This TCR beta chain emerged from a study of T cell changes during pregnancy in multiple sclerosis. The protocol was immunoSEQ multiplex PCR, while the TCRdb copy is restricted to in-frame clones and leaves out a portion. The repertoire holds around 63,000 clones, with 91% as singletons. The CDR3 runs to 14 residues. Looked up from germline, CDR1 is SGHDN and CDR2 is FVKESK. Trimming removed 3 bases at V and 4 bases at J, with 13 bases between. The sequencing here drew on peripheral blood, taken after pregnancy. The chain couples TRBV14 to TRBJ2-7; TRBD1 might be the D (5 bases). This receptor was taken from a female donor in good health, enrolled as a control in a pregnancy study. The CDR3 is CASSHQGNPYEQYF. The CDR3 nucleotides read TGTGCCAGCAGCCATCAGGGAAATCCGTACGAGCAGTACTTC.